This T cell receptor (beta chain) was found in a study of CD8+ T cells in alopecia areata. Study-wide points: Because one nonresponder was included, the link of baseline CD8+ expansion to response is considered uncertain.

RNA, once extracted, was reverse transcribed into cDNA for use as the sequencing template. Some clones are missing from TCRdb's copy, which holds only in-frame ones; the method was immunoSEQ multiplex PCR. The table shows 150,000 to 200,000 clones, with roughly 60% occurring only once. Treatment noted: oral pan-JAK inhibitor, 5-10 mg twice daily. Alopecia areata patients provided lesional scalp punch biopsies and peripheral blood. CDR1 and CDR2 (germline): SGHRS, YFSETQ. Trimming removed 4 bases from V and 5 bases from J, with 4 bases in between. The CDR3 is 11 residues long. A word on this clone: Antigen unknown.

The source of this sequence is a human donor with alopecia areata. This chain connects TRBV5-1 to TRBJ2-1; D remains unclear. The sequencing used CD4+ T cells sorted from blood, collected at week 24, from a patient treated with tofacitinib. For the CDR3, the DNA is TGCGCCAGCAGCCAGGACAATGAGCAGTTCTTC. Its protein product is CASSQDNEQFF.